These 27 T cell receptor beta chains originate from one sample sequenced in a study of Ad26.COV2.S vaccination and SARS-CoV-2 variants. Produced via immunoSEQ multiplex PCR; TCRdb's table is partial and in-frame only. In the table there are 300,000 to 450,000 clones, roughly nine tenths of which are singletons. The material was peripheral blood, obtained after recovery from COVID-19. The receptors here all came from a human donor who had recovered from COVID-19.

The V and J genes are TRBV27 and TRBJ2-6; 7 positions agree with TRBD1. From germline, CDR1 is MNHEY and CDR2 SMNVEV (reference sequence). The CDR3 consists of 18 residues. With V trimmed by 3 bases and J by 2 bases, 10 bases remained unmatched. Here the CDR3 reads CASSFMTGRGPGANVLTF. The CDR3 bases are TGTGCCAGCAGTTTTATGACAGGGCGCGGACCTGGGGCCAACGTCCTGACTTTC.

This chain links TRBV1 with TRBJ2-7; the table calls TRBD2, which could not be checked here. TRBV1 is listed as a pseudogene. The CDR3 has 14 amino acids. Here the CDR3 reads CTRSGTSGRDEQYF. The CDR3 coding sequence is TGCACCAGGTCTGGGACTAGCGGTAGGGACGAGCAGTACTTC.

The CDR3 region is CASSDRTGIHEQYF. In nucleotides, the CDR3 is TGTGCCAGCAGTGATAGGACAGGGATCCACGAGCAGTACTTC. The chain links TRBV6-1 to TRBJ2-7, with 8 bases identical to TRBD1. The CDR3 loop spans 14 amino acids. CDR1 is MNHNS and CDR2 is SASEGT in the germline V gene. V lost 3 bases, J lost 5 bases, and 6 bases stayed unmatched.

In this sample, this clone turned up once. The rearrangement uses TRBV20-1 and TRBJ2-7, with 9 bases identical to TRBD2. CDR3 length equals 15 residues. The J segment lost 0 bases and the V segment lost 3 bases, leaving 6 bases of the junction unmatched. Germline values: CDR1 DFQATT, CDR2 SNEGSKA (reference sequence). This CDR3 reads CSASIAGGSSYEQYF. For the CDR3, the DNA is TGCAGTGCTAGTATTGCGGGGGGGAGCTCCTACGAGCAGTACTTC.

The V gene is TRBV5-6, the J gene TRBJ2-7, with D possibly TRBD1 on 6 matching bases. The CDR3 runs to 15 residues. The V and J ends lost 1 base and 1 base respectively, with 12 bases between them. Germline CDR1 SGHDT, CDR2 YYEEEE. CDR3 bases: TGTGCCAGCAGCTTGCTTCGGCAGGGGTCCTACGAGCAGTACTTC. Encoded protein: CASSLLRQGSYEQYF.

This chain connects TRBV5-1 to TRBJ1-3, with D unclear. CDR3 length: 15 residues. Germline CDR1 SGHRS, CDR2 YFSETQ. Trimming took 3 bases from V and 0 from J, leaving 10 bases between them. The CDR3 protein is CASSSTGNSGNTIYF. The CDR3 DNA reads TGCGCCAGCAGCTCGACCGGTAACTCTGGAAACACCATATATTTT.

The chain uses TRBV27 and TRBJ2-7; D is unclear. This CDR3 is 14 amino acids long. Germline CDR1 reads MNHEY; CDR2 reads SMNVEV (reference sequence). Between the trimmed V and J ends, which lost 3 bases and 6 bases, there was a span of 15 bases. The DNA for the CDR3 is TGTGCCAGCAGTTTGGCCCCCAGATCGGGCGAGCAGTACTTC. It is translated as CASSLAPRSGEQYF.

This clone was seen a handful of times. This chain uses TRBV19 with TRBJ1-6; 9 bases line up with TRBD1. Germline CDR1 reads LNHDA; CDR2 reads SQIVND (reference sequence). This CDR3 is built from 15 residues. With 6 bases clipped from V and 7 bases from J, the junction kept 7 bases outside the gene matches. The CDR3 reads CASSSGGTGNSPLHF. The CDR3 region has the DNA TGTGCCAGTAGCTCCGGCGGGACAGGGAATTCACCCCTCCACTTT. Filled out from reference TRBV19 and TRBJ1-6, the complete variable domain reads DGGITQSPKYLFRKEGQNVTLSCEQNLNHDAMYWYRQDPGQGLRLIYYSQIVNDFQKGDIAEGYSVSREKKESFPLTVTSAQKNPTAFYLCASSSGGTGNSPLHFGNGTRLTVT.

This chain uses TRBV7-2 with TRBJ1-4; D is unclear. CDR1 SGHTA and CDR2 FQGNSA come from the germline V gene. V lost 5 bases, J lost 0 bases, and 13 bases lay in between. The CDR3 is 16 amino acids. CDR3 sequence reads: CASSPRSIATNEKLFF. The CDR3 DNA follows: TGTGCCAGCAGCCCCAGGAGTATCGCAACTAATGAAAAACTGTTTTTT. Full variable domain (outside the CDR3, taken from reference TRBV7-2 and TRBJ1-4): GAGVSQSPSNKVTEKGKDVELRCDPISGHTALYWYRQSLGQGLEFLIYFQGNSAPDKSGLPSDRFSAERTGGSVSTLTIQRTQQEDSAVYLCASSPRSIATNEKLFFGSGTQLSVL.

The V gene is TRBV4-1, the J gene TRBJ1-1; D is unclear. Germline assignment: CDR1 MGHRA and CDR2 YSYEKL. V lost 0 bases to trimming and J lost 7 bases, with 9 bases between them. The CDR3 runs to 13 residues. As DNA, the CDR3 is TGCGCCAGCAGCCAAGAAAGGAGCAGTGAAGCTTTCTTT. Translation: CASSQERSSEAFF.

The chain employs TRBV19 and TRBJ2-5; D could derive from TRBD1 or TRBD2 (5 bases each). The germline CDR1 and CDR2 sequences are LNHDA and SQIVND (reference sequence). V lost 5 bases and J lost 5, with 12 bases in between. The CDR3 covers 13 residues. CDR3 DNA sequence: TGTGCCAGTAGTCGCAGGGAGTGGGAGACCCAGTACTTC. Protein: CASSRREWETQYF.

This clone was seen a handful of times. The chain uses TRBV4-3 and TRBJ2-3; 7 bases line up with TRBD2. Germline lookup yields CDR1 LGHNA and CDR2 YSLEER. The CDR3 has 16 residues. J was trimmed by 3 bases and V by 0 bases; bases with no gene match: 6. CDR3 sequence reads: CASSQELAKGTDTQYF. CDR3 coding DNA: TGCGCCAGCAGCCAAGAACTAGCGAAGGGGACAGATACGCAGTATTTT.

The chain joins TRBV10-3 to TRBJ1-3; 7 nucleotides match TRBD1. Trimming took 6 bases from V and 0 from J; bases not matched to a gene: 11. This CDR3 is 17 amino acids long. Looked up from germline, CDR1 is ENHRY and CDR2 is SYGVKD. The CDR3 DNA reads TGTGCCATCAGAGATGACAGGGAGTCTGTCTCTGGAAACACCATATATTTT. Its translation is CAIRDDRESVSGNTIYF.

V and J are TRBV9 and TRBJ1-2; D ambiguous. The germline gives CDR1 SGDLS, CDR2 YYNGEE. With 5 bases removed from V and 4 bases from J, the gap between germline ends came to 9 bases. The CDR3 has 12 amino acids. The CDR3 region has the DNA TGTGCCAGCAGAGGACCCGGCTATGGCTACACCTTC. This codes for CASRGPGYGYTF.

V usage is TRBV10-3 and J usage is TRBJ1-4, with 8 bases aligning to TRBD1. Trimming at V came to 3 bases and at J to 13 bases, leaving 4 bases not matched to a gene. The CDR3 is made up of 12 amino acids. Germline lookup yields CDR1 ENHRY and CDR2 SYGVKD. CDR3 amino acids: CAISDPDRVLFF. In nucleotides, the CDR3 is TGTGCCATCAGTGACCCGGACAGGGTACTGTTTTTT.

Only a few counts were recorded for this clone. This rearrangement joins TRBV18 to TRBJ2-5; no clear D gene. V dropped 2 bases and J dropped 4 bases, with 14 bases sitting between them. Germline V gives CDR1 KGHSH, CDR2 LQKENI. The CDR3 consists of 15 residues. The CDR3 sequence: CASSPSPQPGETQYF. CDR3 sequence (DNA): TGTGCCAGCTCACCATCCCCCCAGCCCGGAGAGACCCAGTACTTC.

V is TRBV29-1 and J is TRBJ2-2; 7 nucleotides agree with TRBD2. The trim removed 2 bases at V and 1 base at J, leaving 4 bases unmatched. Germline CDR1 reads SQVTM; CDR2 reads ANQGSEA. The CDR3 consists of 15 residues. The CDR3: CSVERQRGNTGELFF. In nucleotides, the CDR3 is TGCAGCGTTGAAAGGCAGCGGGGGAACACCGGGGAGCTGTTTTTT.

CDR3 loop: CASSVASALDTEAFF. CDR3 nucleotide sequence: TGTGCCAGCAGCGTAGCTTCCGCTCTGGACACTGAAGCTTTCTTT. The chain is built from TRBV9 and TRBJ1-1; D not certain. This CDR3 region has 15 residues. The V end was cut by 0 bases, the J end by 3 bases, with 12 bases between. CDR1 and CDR2 (germline): SGDLS, YYNGEE.

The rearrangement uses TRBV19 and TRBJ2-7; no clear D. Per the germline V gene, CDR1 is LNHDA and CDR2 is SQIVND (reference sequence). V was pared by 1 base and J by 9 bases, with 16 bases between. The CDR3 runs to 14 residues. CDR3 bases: TGTGCCAGTAGTATAGGGATTCAGGAGATCGGGCAGTACTTC. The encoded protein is CASSIGIQEIGQYF.

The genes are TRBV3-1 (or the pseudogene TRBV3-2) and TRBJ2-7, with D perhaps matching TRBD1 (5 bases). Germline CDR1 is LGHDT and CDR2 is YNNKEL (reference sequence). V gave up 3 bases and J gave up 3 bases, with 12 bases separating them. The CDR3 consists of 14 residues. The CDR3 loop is CASSQVGQNYEQYF. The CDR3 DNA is TGTGCCAGCAGCCAGGTGGGGCAGAACTACGAGCAGTACTTC.

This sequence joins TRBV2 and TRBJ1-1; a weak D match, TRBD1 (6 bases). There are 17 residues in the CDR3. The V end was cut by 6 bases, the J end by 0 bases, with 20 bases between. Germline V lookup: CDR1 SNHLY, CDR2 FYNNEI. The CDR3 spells CASRLGRTAIMNTEAFF. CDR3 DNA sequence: TGTGCCAGCAGACTAGGCAGGACAGCCATCATGAACACTGAAGCTTTCTTT.

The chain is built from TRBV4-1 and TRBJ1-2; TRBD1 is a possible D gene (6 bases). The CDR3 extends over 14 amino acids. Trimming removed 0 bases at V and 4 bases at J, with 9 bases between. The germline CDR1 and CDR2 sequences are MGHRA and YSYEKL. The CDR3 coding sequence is TGCGCCAGCAGCCAAGATCAGGGGATCTATGGCTACACCTTC. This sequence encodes CASSQDQGIYGYTF.

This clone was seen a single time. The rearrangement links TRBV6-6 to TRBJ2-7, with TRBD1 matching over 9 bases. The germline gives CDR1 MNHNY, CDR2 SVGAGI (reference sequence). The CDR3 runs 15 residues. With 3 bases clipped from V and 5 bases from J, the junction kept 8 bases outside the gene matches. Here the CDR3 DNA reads TGTGCCAGCAGTTATCACCCACAGGGGGCAAACGAGCAGTACTTC. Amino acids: CASSYHPQGANEQYF.

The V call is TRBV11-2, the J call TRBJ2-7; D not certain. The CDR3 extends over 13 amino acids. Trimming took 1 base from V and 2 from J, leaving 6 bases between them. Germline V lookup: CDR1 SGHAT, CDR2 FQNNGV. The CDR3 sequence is CASSLGPTYEQYF. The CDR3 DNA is TGTGCCAGCAGCTTAGGCCCCACCTACGAGCAGTACTTC.

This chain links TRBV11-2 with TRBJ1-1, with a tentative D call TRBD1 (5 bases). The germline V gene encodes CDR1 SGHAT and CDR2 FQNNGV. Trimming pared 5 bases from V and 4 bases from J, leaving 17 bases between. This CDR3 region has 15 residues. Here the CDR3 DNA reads TGTGCCAGCAGCAAAATACCCCGGGGGAGCACTGAAGCTTTCTTT. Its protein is CASSKIPRGSTEAFF.

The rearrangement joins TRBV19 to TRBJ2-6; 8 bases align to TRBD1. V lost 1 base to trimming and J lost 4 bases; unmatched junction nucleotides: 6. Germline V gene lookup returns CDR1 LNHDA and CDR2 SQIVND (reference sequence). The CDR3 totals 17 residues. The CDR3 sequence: CASSIGTGGIGANVLTF. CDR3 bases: TGTGCCAGTAGTATAGGAACAGGGGGGATAGGGGCCAACGTCCTGACTTTC.

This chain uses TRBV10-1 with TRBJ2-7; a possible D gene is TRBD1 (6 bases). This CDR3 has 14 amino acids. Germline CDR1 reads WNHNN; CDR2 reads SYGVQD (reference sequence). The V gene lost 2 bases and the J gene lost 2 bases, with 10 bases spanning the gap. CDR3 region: CASSERQGPYEQYF. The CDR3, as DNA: TGCGCCAGCAGTGAGAGGCAGGGGCCCTACGAGCAGTACTTC.